The rows below give T cell receptor beta chains drawn from one sample of a study of shared clonotypes between healthy human individuals. Assay: immunoSEQ multiplex PCR; the TCRdb copy retains only in-frame clones and omits some. The table includes about 2.3 million clones, around 90% detected once. Sequenced: naive CD4+ T cells from PBMCs. All receptors come from a man between 18 and 29 years old in good health. Some clones in this sample may be carry-over from other donors' samples. Each CDR3 is given with its conserved first and last residue. Each record gives: D gene, clone size, J gene, V gene, CDR3 DNA, CDR3 protein. The D gene is left open where the match is weak. The size of a clone is reported for some rows only, either as once, few or many, or as a class for expanded clones.

D: NA; size: NA; J: TRBJ1-1; V: TRBV19; DNA: TGTGCCAGTACCATGGGGGGGATGAACACTGAAGCTTTCTTT; CDR3: CASTMGGMNTEAFF
D: NA; size: few; J: TRBJ1-1; V: TRBV7-9; DNA: TGTGCCAGCAGCTTCTCGACCACTGAAGCTTTCTTT; CDR3: CASSFSTTEAFF
D: NA; size: NA; J: TRBJ1-4; V: TRBV7-2; DNA: TGTGCCAGCAGCTCCATGGGAGGGCAGGAAAAACTGTTTTTT; CDR3: CASSSMGGQEKLFF
D: TRBD1; size: NA; J: TRBJ1-2; V: TRBV7-2; DNA: TGTGCCAGCAGCTCCTCCGGGACAGGGGGCTATGGCTACACCTTC; CDR3: CASSSSGTGGYGYTF
D: NA; size: NA; J: TRBJ2-2; V: TRBV7-3; DNA: TGTGCCAGCAGTCGCCTGACAGGCCCTCGGGGCACCGGGGAGCTGTTTTTT; CDR3: CASSRLTGPRGTGELFF
D: TRBD1; size: once; J: TRBJ2-7; V: TRBV7-2; DNA: TGTGCCAGCAGCACCGCCCCAGGGGGCGCGTACGAGCAGTACTTC; CDR3: CASSTAPGGAYEQYF
D: NA; size: NA; J: TRBJ2-7; V: TRBV27; DNA: TGTGCCAGCAAGGGTTTCCCTACCTACGAGCAGTACTTC; CDR3: CASKGFPTYEQYF
D: TRBD2; size: NA; J: TRBJ2-5; V: TRBV18; DNA: TGTGCCAGCTCACCATCGGGGGGATTGGAGACCCAGTACTTC; CDR3: CASSPSGGLETQYF
D: TRBD1; size: NA; J: TRBJ2-7; V: TRBV6-5; DNA: TGTGCCAGCAGTTACTCGAAACAGGGGCAGGGGTACGAGCAGTACTTC; CDR3: CASSYSKQGQGYEQYF
D: NA; size: NA; J: TRBJ2-3; V: TRBV5-1; DNA: TGCGCCAGCAGCTTGGTGACGACAGCCTTCACAGATACGCAGTATTTT; CDR3: CASSLVTTAFTDTQYF
D: TRBD1; size: NA; J: TRBJ1-4; V: TRBV5-1; DNA: TGCGCCAGCAGCGCGGACAGGGGGTATGAAAAACTGTTTTTT; CDR3: CASSADRGYEKLFF
D: TRBD1; size: NA; J: TRBJ1-1; V: TRBV18; DNA: TGTGCCAGCTCAGAAGGGGACAGATTGAACACTGAAGCTTTCTTT; CDR3: CASSEGDRLNTEAFF
D: NA; size: NA; J: TRBJ2-3; V: TRBV7-2; DNA: TGTGCCAGCAGCATTGGCGGGATGGGCACAGATACGCAGTATTTT; CDR3: CASSIGGMGTDTQYF
D: TRBD1; size: NA; J: TRBJ2-2; V: TRBV19; DNA: TGTGCCAGTAGTACAGACCGGGACAGGGGACTACCCAACACCGGGGAGCTGTTTTTT; CDR3: CASSTDRDRGLPNTGELFF
D: NA; size: NA; J: TRBJ1-4; V: TRBV19; DNA: TGTGCCAGTAGGAGGCAGTCCGCAACTAATGAAAAACTGTTTTTT; CDR3: CASRRQSATNEKLFF
D: NA; size: few; J: TRBJ1-5; V: TRBV28; DNA: TGTGCCAGCAGTGCCCTTCCGGGGTACAATCAGCCCCAGCATTTT; CDR3: CASSALPGYNQPQHF
D: NA; size: NA; J: TRBJ1-4; V: TRBV5-1; DNA: TGCGCCAGCAGCGGAGAGGGACACGGAGGAGAAAAACTGTTTTTT; CDR3: CASSGEGHGGEKLFF
D: TRBD1; size: NA; J: TRBJ1-2; V: TRBV6-6; DNA: TGTGCCAGCCTGCCGGGACAGGCGAGCTATGGCTACACCTTC; CDR3: CASLPGQASYGYTF
D: TRBD2; size: NA; J: TRBJ2-2; V: TRBV30; DNA: TGTGCCTGGAGCCGACTAGCGGGAGGGCGGGGCGGGGAGCTGTTTTTT; CDR3: CAWSRLAGGRGGELFF
D: NA; size: NA; J: TRBJ2-7; V: TRBV9; DNA: TGTGCCAGCAGCCCCGACGCTGATGGCGAGCAGTACTTC; CDR3: CASSPDADGEQYF
D: TRBD2; size: NA; J: TRBJ2-1; V: TRBV7-3; DNA: TGTGCCAGCAGCTTACTCGGGACTAGCGGGAGTCCCTACAATGAGCAGTTCTTC; CDR3: CASSLLGTSGSPYNEQFF
D: NA; size: NA; J: TRBJ2-7; V: TRBV28; DNA: TGTGCCAGTTGGGGGTTTTCAACGGGGTCTTACGAGCAGTACTTC; CDR3: CASWGFSTGSYEQYF
D: NA; size: once; J: TRBJ1-3; V: TRBV28; DNA: TGTGCCAGCAGTCCAAACGGGGGTAGCGGAAACACCATATATTTT; CDR3: CASSPNGGSGNTIYF
D: NA; size: NA; J: TRBJ2-6; V: TRBV15; DNA: TGTGCCACCAGCCGCCTGGACATCTCTGGGGCCAACGTCCTGACTTTC; CDR3: CATSRLDISGANVLTF
D: TRBD2; size: NA; J: TRBJ2-5; V: TRBV28; DNA: TGTGCCAGTATACTAGCGGGAGCTTCGGTTGAGGAGACCCAGTACTTC; CDR3: CASILAGASVEETQYF
D: NA; size: few; J: TRBJ1-5; V: TRBV28; DNA: TGTGCCAGCAGTTTAGGGGGGCATCAGCCCCAGCATTTT; CDR3: CASSLGGHQPQHF
D: NA; size: NA; J: TRBJ2-1; V: TRBV11-2; DNA: TGTGCCAGCAGCCCATCGGGGAGCTCCTACAATGAGCAGTTCTTC; CDR3: CASSPSGSSYNEQFF
D: NA; size: NA; J: TRBJ2-7; V: TRBV6-1; DNA: TGTGCCAGCAGGGTAGGGATTTCCTACGAGCAGTACTTC; CDR3: CASRVGISYEQYF
D: NA; size: NA; J: TRBJ2-7; V: TRBV19; DNA: TGTGCCAGTAGTATGCTTGGGGGTGACCCCATGGGGGCCTCCTACGAGCAGTACTTC; CDR3: CASSMLGGDPMGASYEQYF
D: NA; size: NA; J: TRBJ1-6; V: TRBV27; DNA: TGTGCCAGCAGTTTTTTGGCCAGGGGCTACTCACCCCTCCACTTT; CDR3: CASSFLARGYSPLHF
D: NA; size: NA; J: TRBJ1-4; V: TRBV19; DNA: TGTGCCAGTAAGATGACGGATGCAACTAATGAAAAACTGTTTTTT; CDR3: CASKMTDATNEKLFF
D: NA; size: NA; J: TRBJ1-2; V: TRBV27; DNA: TGTGCCAGCAGGCCTTGGGAGTGGCAAGACCAAAGCTACACCTTC; CDR3: CASRPWEWQDQSYTF
D: NA; size: few; J: TRBJ1-2; V: TRBV7-2; DNA: TGTGCCAGCAGCTTAAGTGGACAGATCTATGGCTACACCTTC; CDR3: CASSLSGQIYGYTF
D: NA; size: NA; J: TRBJ2-5; V: TRBV11-3; DNA: TGTGCCAGCAGCTTAAGGGCAGAACAAGAGACCCAGTACTTC; CDR3: CASSLRAEQETQYF
D: NA; size: NA; J: TRBJ2-7; V: TRBV2; DNA: TGTGCCAGCAGTACAATGCCCTACGAGCAGTACTTC; CDR3: CASSTMPYEQYF
D: NA; size: NA; J: TRBJ2-1; V: TRBV9; DNA: TGTGCCAGCAGCCCTGGGACTGTTGAGCAGTTCTTC; CDR3: CASSPGTVEQFF
D: NA; size: NA; J: TRBJ1-1; V: TRBV29-1; DNA: TGCAGCGTTGAAACGGGCGTCAGGGGCACTGAAGCTTTCTTT; CDR3: CSVETGVRGTEAFF
D: NA; size: NA; J: TRBJ1-3; V: TRBV18; DNA: TGTGCCAGCTCACCACGTCTGACAGGTGCTGGAAACACCATATATTTT; CDR3: CASSPRLTGAGNTIYF
D: NA; size: NA; J: TRBJ1-2; V: TRBV28; DNA: TGTGCCAGCAGTGAAGCCACAGATGCCCATGGCTACACCTTC; CDR3: CASSEATDAHGYTF
D: NA; size: NA; J: TRBJ2-6; V: TRBV7-9; DNA: TGTGCCAGCAGCCTAGGACGGATCTTGGGGGCCAACGTCCTGACTTTC; CDR3: CASSLGRILGANVLTF
D: TRBD1; size: NA; J: TRBJ2-4; V: TRBV27; DNA: TGTGCCACCAGACAGGGGGCGCAGACCAAAAACATTCAGTACTTC; CDR3: CATRQGAQTKNIQYF
D: TRBD2; size: once; J: TRBJ2-1; V: TRBV28; DNA: TGTGCCAGCAGAACACTAGCGGGAGGGCTCTACAATGAGCAGTTCTTC; CDR3: CASRTLAGGLYNEQFF
D: TRBD2; size: NA; J: TRBJ2-5; V: TRBV2; DNA: TGTGCCAGCAGGTTGACTAGCGGGAGTCGCCAAGAGACCCAGTACTTC; CDR3: CASRLTSGSRQETQYF
D: NA; size: few; J: TRBJ1-1; V: TRBV2; DNA: TGTGCCAGCAGTCTGAAGAACACTGAAGCTTTCTTT; CDR3: CASSLKNTEAFF
D: TRBD1; size: NA; J: TRBJ2-7; V: TRBV4-3; DNA: TGCGCCAGCAGCCAAGATCTGGGACAGGCCTACGAGCAGTACTTC; CDR3: CASSQDLGQAYEQYF
D: NA; size: once; J: TRBJ1-1; V: TRBV7-2; DNA: TGTGCCAGCAGCTCAACACAGGGTGGGAACACTGAAGCTTTCTTT; CDR3: CASSSTQGGNTEAFF
D: TRBD1; size: NA; J: TRBJ1-6; V: TRBV28; DNA: TGTGCCAGCCGCAACGACAGGGCGGTGAAATCACCCCTCCACTTT; CDR3: CASRNDRAVKSPLHF
D: TRBD1; size: NA; J: TRBJ2-3; V: TRBV5-1; DNA: TGCGCCAGCAGCTTGGGGACAGGGGGAGTAGATACGCAGTATTTT; CDR3: CASSLGTGGVDTQYF
D: TRBD1; size: NA; J: TRBJ1-1; V: TRBV29-1; DNA: TGCAGCGCAGACAGGGCCCAGAACACTGAAGCTTTCTTT; CDR3: CSADRAQNTEAFF
D: NA; size: NA; J: TRBJ2-5; V: TRBV7-9; DNA: TGTGCCAGCAGCCATCGCAGAGAGACCCAGTACTTC; CDR3: CASSHRRETQYF
D: TRBD2; size: NA; J: TRBJ2-3; V: TRBV5-1; DNA: TGCGCCAGCAGCTCTGAGGCTAGCGGGAGGGCCCCAGATACGCAGTATTTT; CDR3: CASSSEASGRAPDTQYF
D: TRBD2; size: NA; J: TRBJ2-5; V: TRBV11-1; DNA: TGTGCCAGCAGCTTAGGACTAGCGGGAGTGGGCCAAGAGACCCAGTACTTC; CDR3: CASSLGLAGVGQETQYF
D: TRBD1; size: NA; J: TRBJ2-1; V: TRBV15; DNA: TGTGCCACCAGCAGGGACAGGGCCAATGAGCAGTTCTTC; CDR3: CATSRDRANEQFF
D: NA; size: NA; J: TRBJ2-3; V: TRBV6-5; DNA: TGTGCCAGCAGGTTGAAGGATACGCAGTATTTT; CDR3: CASRLKDTQYF
D: TRBD1; size: NA; J: TRBJ1-5; V: TRBV25-1; DNA: TGTGCCAGCAGTGGCCGGGACAGTAATCAGCCCCAGCATTTT; CDR3: CASSGRDSNQPQHF
D: TRBD1; size: NA; J: TRBJ1-3; V: TRBV25-1; DNA: TGTGCCAGCAGGGATTCGACAGGGTCTGGAAACACCATATATTTT; CDR3: CASRDSTGSGNTIYF
D: NA; size: NA; J: TRBJ2-7; V: TRBV18; DNA: TGTGCCAGCTCACCTTCGACAGGGAGGGCCTACGAGCAGTACTTC; CDR3: CASSPSTGRAYEQYF
D: TRBD2; size: NA; J: TRBJ2-3; V: TRBV7-2; DNA: TGTGCCAGCAGCCCCACTAGCGTGGATACGCAGTATTTT; CDR3: CASSPTSVDTQYF
D: NA; size: NA; J: TRBJ2-7; V: TRBV30; DNA: TGTGCCTGGAGCGAGCTTGCCTACGAGCAGTACTTC; CDR3: CAWSELAYEQYF
D: NA; size: NA; J: TRBJ2-7; V: TRBV7-2; DNA: TGTGCCAGCAGCTTGAGAGCCTACGAGCAGTACTTC; CDR3: CASSLRAYEQYF